Following are 31 T cell receptor beta chains from one sample sequenced in a study of cytomegalovirus exposure and HLA in healthy donors. Primers for the PCR totalled 60 Vbeta and 13 Jbeta. TCRdb's table, derived via immunoSEQ multiplex PCR, lists solely in-frame clones and lacks some. The repertoire has about 130,000 clones, 70% to 90% of them found once; the top ten carry approximately 5.6%. Material: PBMCs. The source of these receptors is a woman in her forties in good health and CMV-seropositive.

This chain joins TRBV6-6 and TRBJ2-1; no clear D. Germline V gene lookup returns CDR1 MNHNY and CDR2 SVGAGI (reference sequence). CDR3 length: 13 residues. Trimming took 1 base from V and 7 from J, leaving 8 bases between them. The CDR3 DNA is TGTGCCAGCAGTTACTTGACCGGGAATGAGCAGTTCTTC. This translates into CASSYLTGNEQFF.

Only one count was recorded for this clone. At one end, the junction sequence differs from germline, possibly due to a read error. The chain recombines TRBV7-7 with TRBJ1-5; TRBD1 matches 11 bases. This CDR3 spans 19 amino acids. CDR1 is SSHAT and CDR2 is FNYEAQ in the germline V gene (reference sequence). The CDR3, as DNA: TGTGCTAGCAGCTACCTCTGGCGGACAGGGGGCTGGAGCAATCAGCCCCAGCATTTT. It encodes CASSYLWRTGGWSNQPQHF.

Comments on this clone: One end of the junction is discordant with germline, which a read error may explain. The CDR3, as DNA: TGTGCCGGCAGTTTATCGGCCTCTCAGGGCATTCAGTACTTC. This codes for CAGSLSASQGIQYF. The V gene is TRBV27, the J gene TRBJ2-4; the D gene is possibly TRBD1 (5 bases). CDR3 length: 14 residues. Germline lookup yields CDR1 MNHEY and CDR2 SMNVEV (reference sequence).

The chain is built from TRBV11-3 and TRBJ2-3; TRBD2 matches at 8 bases. The CDR3 spans 18 residues. Trimming cost V 1 base and J 4 bases; bases outside gene matches: 13. Germline loops: CDR1 SGHNT, CDR2 YENEEA. This CDR3 reads CASSLGQVREGRADTQYF. CDR3 nucleotide sequence: TGTGCCAGCAGCTTAGGCCAGGTCCGGGAGGGACGTGCAGATACGCAGTATTTT.

The chain has TRBV27 and TRBJ2-3; TRBD2 matches at 10 bases. The CDR3 length is 18 residues. The junction had 10 bases not matched to a gene; V was cut back by 3 bases and J by 1 base. Germline assignment: CDR1 MNHEY and CDR2 SMNVEV (reference sequence). CDR3 nucleotide sequence: TGTGCCAGCAGTTTTTTGAGCGGGAGGGCCCGAGGCACAGATACGCAGTATTTT. Residues: CASSFLSGRARGTDTQYF.

This clone was picked up one time. The chain couples TRBV5-4 to TRBJ2-3; TRBD2 matches 8 bases. V was clipped by 2 bases and J by 1 base; unmatched bases: 3. This CDR3 spans 15 amino acids. Germline values: CDR1 SGHNT, CDR2 YYREEE (reference sequence). The DNA of the CDR3 is TGTGCCAGCAGCTTCTCAGCGGGGGGCACAGATACGCAGTATTTT. It specifies CASSFSAGGTDTQYF. The whole variable domain, remainder taken from reference TRBV5-4 and TRBJ2-3, is ETGVTQSPTHLIKTRGQQVTLRCSSQSGHNTVSWYQQALGQGPQFIFQYYREEENGRGNFPPRFSGLQFPNYSSELNVNALELDDSALYLCASSFSAGGTDTQYFGPGTRLTVL.

A remark on this clone: Compared with germline, one end of the junction differs, possibly owing to a read error. The V gene is TRBV6-5, the J gene TRBJ1-3, with 7 bases aligning to TRBD1. CDR3 length: 13 amino acids. The V gene's germline CDR1 is MNHEY and CDR2 SVGAGI. The CDR3 protein is CASSTGTETRRIF. The CDR3 coding sequence is TGTGCCAGCAGCACCGGGACAGAGACCCGGAGGATTTTT.

This chain joins TRBV4-1 and TRBJ2-1; tentatively, D is TRBD2 (5 bases). The germline CDR1 and CDR2 sequences are MGHRA and YSYEKL. V was shortened by 2 bases and J by 6 bases, with 23 bases between the two germline ends. The CDR3 has 18 amino acids. The CDR3 loop is CASSQPARGRSLGNEQFF. In DNA, the CDR3 is TGCGCCAGCAGCCAACCCGCACGAGGGCGGAGTTTAGGCAATGAGCAGTTCTTC.

The chain recombines TRBV6-5 with TRBJ1-2; 9 positions agree with TRBD1. The CDR3 runs to 13 residues. Trimming took 5 bases from V and 6 from J; bases not matched to a gene: 4. From germline, CDR1 is MNHEY and CDR2 SVGAGI. The CDR3 DNA reads TGTGCCAGCAGTCCTGGGACAGGGCATGGCTACACCTTC. Translating gives CASSPGTGHGYTF.

This chain uses TRBV27 with TRBJ1-6; no firm D call. The CDR3 is made up of 15 amino acids. V lost 2 bases to trimming and J lost 8 bases, with 13 bases between them. From germline, CDR1 is MNHEY and CDR2 SMNVEV (reference sequence). The CDR3 DNA follows: TGTGCCAGCAGTTTAGGGCCTTTGAGCTATTCACCCCTCCACTTT. Its protein is CASSLGPLSYSPLHF.

A remark on this clone: This CDR3 is also generated by other DNA sequences in the sample. The genes are TRBV30 and TRBJ2-3, with 7 bases fitting TRBD2. The germline V gene encodes CDR1 GTSNPN and CDR2 SVGIG (reference sequence). The CDR3 is 18 residues long. With V trimmed by 0 bases and J by 6 bases, 18 bases remained unmatched. The CDR3 bases are TGTGCCTGGAGTGTTCGGTCTAGCGGAGGGTCAAGGAGGGATACGCAGTATTTT. Protein: CAWSVRSSGGSRRDTQYF.

This clone has just a few counts. The rearrangement links TRBV19 to TRBJ2-5; weak D call: TRBD2 (6 bases). CDR1 LNHDA and CDR2 SQIVND come from the germline V gene (reference sequence). Trimming pared 6 bases from V and 6 bases from J, leaving 14 bases between. The CDR3 has 13 amino acids. In DNA form, the CDR3 reads TGTGCCAGTAGCCCCGGGGGAGAACAGACCCAGTACTTC. It translates to CASSPGGEQTQYF.

The J gene is TRBJ2-7, the V gene TRBV14; D not certain. Trimming took 5 bases from V and 2 from J, leaving 10 bases between them. Germline CDR1 SGHDN, CDR2 FVKESK. This CDR3 is 13 amino acids long. CDR3 DNA: TGTGCCAGCAGCGGGCAGCCAACCTACGAGCAGTACTTC. Translated, it gives CASSGQPTYEQYF.

This chain's CDR3 is CASRQQGGNEKLFF. As DNA, the CDR3 is TGTGCCAGCAGACAACAGGGGGGGAATGAAAAACTGTTTTTT. This chain links TRBV7-2 with TRBJ1-4, with 8 bases that match TRBD1. There are 14 residues in the CDR3. With 6 bases clipped from V and 5 bases from J, the junction kept 5 bases outside the gene matches. CDR1 and CDR2 (germline): SGHTA, FQGNSA.

This chain uses TRBV7-9 with TRBJ1-6; no definite D call. V lost 2 bases and J 10 bases, leaving 15 bases between the germline ends. The CDR3 extends over 15 amino acids. CDR1 is SEHNR, CDR2 FQNEAQ, per germline (reference sequence). CDR3 protein: CASSLLAAKGSPLHF. CDR3 in DNA: TGTGCCAGCAGCTTACTTGCGGCCAAAGGATCACCCCTCCACTTT.

There are a few counts of this clone. The chain combines TRBV25-1 with TRBJ2-7; a weak D match, TRBD1 (6 bases). In germline, CDR1 is MGHDK, CDR2 SYGVNS. The CDR3 totals 15 residues. V was shortened by 1 base and J by 5 bases, with 15 bases between the two germline ends. The CDR3, as DNA: TGTGCCAGCAGTGAATTTGCAGGGGCGGAGAACGAGCAGTACTTC. Its translation is CASSEFAGAENEQYF.

The rearrangement links TRBV7-2 to TRBJ2-5; 9 positions agree with TRBD1. Germline V gene data show CDR1 as SGHTA and CDR2 as FQGNSA. J lost 7 bases, V lost 4 bases, and 10 bases had no gene match. This CDR3 is built from 15 residues. The CDR3 protein is CASSSMGDRAATQYF. The CDR3, as DNA: TGTGCCAGCAGCTCCATGGGGGACAGGGCAGCGACCCAGTACTTC.

As concerns this clone: The same CDR3 is also encoded by other DNA sequences in this sample. The chain is built from TRBV9 and TRBJ2-5, with 7 bases lining up with TRBD1. Per the germline V gene, CDR1 is SGDLS and CDR2 is YYNGEE. Unmatched junction bases numbered 7, after V lost 3 bases and J lost 5 bases. The CDR3 is 14 residues long. CDR3 loop: CASSAGQSWETQYF. The CDR3 coding sequence is TGTGCCAGCAGCGCGGGACAGTCCTGGGAGACCCAGTACTTC.

This rearrangement joins TRBV5-1 to TRBJ2-1; 10 bases agree with TRBD1. Germline CDR1 is SGHRS and CDR2 is YFSETQ. The CDR3 covers 17 residues. V shed 6 bases and J 7 bases; nucleotides not matched to a gene: 16. This CDR3 is CASTSGSTGGARNEQFF. The CDR3, as DNA: TGCGCCAGCACCTCCGGATCGACAGGGGGCGCGAGGAATGAGCAGTTCTTC.

The rearrangement links TRBV29-1 to TRBJ1-1, with D possibly TRBD1 on 5 matching bases. Germline V lookup: CDR1 SQVTM, CDR2 ANQGSEA. This CDR3 is 13 amino acids long. The V gene lost 7 bases and the J gene lost 1 base, with 13 bases spanning the gap. This CDR3 reads CSAKGGENTEAFF. CDR3 DNA sequence: TGCAGCGCAAAGGGAGGGGAGAACACTGAAGCTTTCTTT.

The CDR3 nucleotides read TGTGCCAGCAGCTGGGCGGGACAGCTACAAGAGACCCAGTACTTC. It yields the protein CASSWAGQLQETQYF. The genes are TRBV11-1 and TRBJ2-5, with D perhaps TRBD1 (7 bases). Germline loops: CDR1 SGHAT, CDR2 FQDESV (reference sequence). The CDR3 contains 15 residues. Deletions cut 4 bases from V and 2 bases from J, with 14 bases between.

The genes are TRBV18 and TRBJ1-5, with 7 bases aligning to TRBD1. The V and J ends lost 3 bases and 1 base, in that order; junction bases with no gene match: 6. The germline V gene has CDR1 KGHSH and CDR2 LQKENI. There are 16 residues in the CDR3. Here the CDR3 DNA reads TGTGCCAGCTCACCTCCTGGGACAGCCAGCAATCAGCCCCAGCATTTT. Its translation: CASSPPGTASNQPQHF.

The gene calls are TRBV12-5 and TRBJ2-7; no reliable D call. Germline V CDR1 and CDR2: LGHNT, FRNRAP. The CDR3 covers 14 residues. The V end was cut by 7 bases, the J end by 6 bases, with 19 bases between. This CDR3 reads CASALDPLSGEQYF. The CDR3 DNA reads as TGTGCTAGTGCCCTAGACCCCCTCTCGGGCGAGCAGTACTTC.

The chain uses TRBV5-6 and TRBJ2-7; 8 bases agree with TRBD2. V trimming: 7 bases; J trimming: 1 base; junction bases outside the gene matches: 10. The V gene's germline CDR1 is SGHDT and CDR2 YYEEEE. This CDR3 spans 15 amino acids. The CDR3 nucleotides read TGTGCCAGCCGCGCGGCGGGGGGAGGGTCCTACGAGCAGTACTTC. Translation gives CASRAAGGGSYEQYF.

This CDR3 reads CASREVGRNEQFF. The CDR3 DNA sequence: TGTGCCAGCAGAGAGGTAGGGAGGAATGAGCAGTTCTTC. The J gene is TRBJ2-1, the V gene TRBV6-1; TRBD2 might be the D (6 bases). V was pared by 6 bases and J by 7 bases, with 13 bases between. Per germline, CDR1 MNHNS and CDR2 SASEGT. The CDR3 sequence is 13 residues long.

This clone was observed a few times. The chain joins TRBV5-1 to TRBJ2-5; 7 bases are a match to TRBD2. The CDR3 consists of 14 residues. Trimming took 2 bases from V and 0 from J; bases not matched to a gene: 1. CDR1 SGHRS and CDR2 YFSETQ come from the germline V gene. CDR3 coding DNA: TGCGCCAGCAGCTTCGGGACTAACCAAGAGACCCAGTACTTC. Translated: CASSFGTNQETQYF.

V usage is TRBV6-5 and J usage is TRBJ1-2, with D possibly being TRBD1 (6 bases). Trimming removed 6 bases at V and 2 bases at J, with 10 bases between. The CDR3 is 13 residues long. Germline V lookup: CDR1 MNHEY, CDR2 SVGAGI. The CDR3 is CASRPTGNYGYTF. CDR3 DNA: TGTGCCAGCAGACCCACAGGGAACTATGGCTACACCTTC.

The CDR3 is CASSQVKAFF. CDR3 in DNA: TGTGCCAGCAGCCAGGTGAAAGCTTTCTTT. This sequence joins TRBV7-9 and TRBJ1-1; no clear D. Trimming shortened V by 5 bases and J by 9 bases, and 7 bases separated the two germline ends. Germline assignment: CDR1 SEHNR and CDR2 FQNEAQ (reference sequence). The CDR3 runs to 10 residues. Full variable domain (remainder filled in from reference TRBV7-9 and TRBJ1-1): DTGVSQNPRHKITKRGQNVTFRCDPISEHNRLYWYRQTLGQGPEFLTYFQNEAQLEKSRLLSDRFSAERPKGSFSTLEIQRTEQGDSAMYLCASSQVKAFFGQGTRLTVV.

The chain couples TRBV6-1 to TRBJ1-1; D gene ambiguous. Germline values: CDR1 MNHNS, CDR2 SASEGT. CDR3 length: 14 residues. Trimming took off 2 bases at V and 5 bases at J, with 12 bases between the two ends. The CDR3 loop is CASSEFPSRTEAFF. In DNA, the CDR3 is TGTGCCAGCAGTGAATTCCCGAGCCGGACTGAAGCTTTCTTT.

Only a few counts were recorded for this clone. The gene calls are TRBV5-6 and TRBJ2-4, with 9 bases fitting TRBD1. CDR1 SGHDT and CDR2 YYEEEE come from the germline V gene. V dropped 4 bases and J dropped 0; count of bases not matched to a gene: 2. This CDR3 is built from 15 residues. The CDR3 nucleotides are TGTGCCAGCAGCGGACAGGGGTTAGCCAAAAACATTCAGTACTTC. Amino acid sequence: CASSGQGLAKNIQYF.

The rearrangement links TRBV5-1 to TRBJ2-3, with 8 bases identical to TRBD2. This CDR3 spans 16 amino acids. The J segment lost 2 bases and the V segment lost 0 bases, leaving 5 bases of the junction unmatched. Germline loops: CDR1 SGHRS, CDR2 YFSETQ. In DNA form, the CDR3 reads TGCGCCAGCAGCTTGGGGGCGGGGGGAAACACAGATACGCAGTATTTT. Translation gives CASSLGAGGNTDTQYF.